The 7 T cell receptor beta chains listed next were all sequenced from one sample in a study of response to subunit inactivated influenza vaccine (dated 2018 in TCRdb). The library was built by means of RT-PCR. Sequencing was performed on an Illumina HiSeq 2500. TCRdb applied fastp at Q25 and MiXCR to the public reads, then kept only in-frame beta chains. Each record represents a unique CDR3 protein, reported with the most common genes and DNA among its rows. A total of about 650,000 distinct CDR3 sequences appear in this sample, approximately 15% of them only once. Around a tenth of the sample lies in the top ten. The sample consisted of PBMCs from blood, taken roughly 12 days after vaccination. These receptors were collected from a man aged 50 to 59 who received an inactivated influenza vaccine. Donor details come from another sample of the same person, matched by shared clones.

The rearrangement links TRBV28 to TRBJ2-7, with a weak D call TRBD1 (6 bases). This CDR3 comprises 15 residues. V shed 2 bases and J shed 6 bases, with 17 bases lying between them. The germline gives CDR1 MDHEN, CDR2 SYDVKM. The CDR3 sequence: CASSLRFRQGPEQYF. The DNA for the CDR3 is TGTGCCAGCAGTTTAAGGTTCAGGCAGGGGCCCGAGCAGTACTTC. Full variable domain (missing parts from reference TRBV28 and TRBJ2-7): DVKVTQSSRYLVKRTGEKVFLECVQDMDHENMFWYRQDPGLGLRLIYFSYDVKMKEKGDIPEGYSVSREKKERFSLILESASTNQTSMYLCASSLRFRQGPEQYFGPGTRLTVT.

The V call is TRBV5-1, the J call TRBJ2-5; D may match TRBD1 or TRBD2 (5 bases each). From germline, CDR1 is SGHRS and CDR2 YFSETQ. The CDR3 extends over 15 amino acids. V was trimmed by 2 bases and J by 2 bases, leaving 13 bases between them. The CDR3 DNA sequence: TGCGCCAGCAGCTTCCAACCGAGGGGACAAGAGACCCAGTACTTC. Encoded protein: CASSFQPRGQETQYF.

This clonotype appeared many times. The rearrangement links TRBV20-1 to TRBJ2-7; D perhaps matches TRBD1 (6 bases). The CDR3 contains 12 residues. Germline V lookup: CDR1 DFQATT, CDR2 SNEGSKA (reference sequence). V was clipped by 1 base and J by 2 bases, with 6 bases between them. The DNA for the CDR3 is TGCAGTGCTAGAGGGACAGCCTACGAGCAGTACTTC. Protein: CSARGTAYEQYF.

This clonotype was seen only a few times. V is TRBV20-1 and J is TRBJ1-1; no clear D gene. Germline lookup yields CDR1 DFQATT and CDR2 SNEGSKA (reference sequence). The CDR3 runs to 11 residues. V was pared by 4 bases and J by 1 base, with 4 bases between. CDR3 nucleotide sequence: TGCAGTGCTACAGAGAACACTGAAGCTTTCTTT. It codes for CSATENTEAFF.

The V gene is TRBV12-3 or TRBV12-4, the J gene TRBJ2-5; a weak D match, TRBD2 (6 bases). The V end lost 1 base, the J end lost 5 bases, and 14 bases lay between the germline ends. This CDR3 has 15 amino acids. CDR3 loop: CASSLDGGEWETQYF. CDR3 DNA: TGTGCCAGCAGTTTAGATGGCGGGGAATGGGAGACCCAGTACTTC.

This clonotype was picked up a small number of times. The chain uses TRBV7-2 and TRBJ1-1; D gene uncertain. CDR1 is SGHTA, CDR2 FQGNSA, per germline. Trimming took 1 base from V and 5 from J, leaving 20 bases between them. The length of the CDR3 is 17 residues. Here the CDR3 DNA reads TGTGCCAGCAGCTTAGGCTCGTGGAGGATTATGAGGACTGAAGCTTTCTTT. Translated: CASSLGSWRIMRTEAFF.

This clonotype was recorded at least ten times. CDR3 nucleotides: TGTGCCAGCAGCTTAGATGACAGGGCGTCCTCCTACGAGCAGTACTTC. Encoded protein: CASSLDDRASSYEQYF. This sequence joins TRBV7-2 and TRBJ2-7; TRBD1 agrees at 7 bases. Germline CDR1 is SGHTA and CDR2 is FQGNSA. CDR3 length equals 16 residues. The V gene end was trimmed by 1 base and the J gene end by 0 bases; junction bases not matched to a gene: 6.